This passage covers 4 T cell receptor beta chains from one sample sequenced in a study of blood T cells in healthy people across ages. Then a second PCR, running about 6 to 12 cycles, was carried out with a sample-barcoded 5' primer and a J-beta primer mix. TCRdb independently ran MiXCR on the 5' RACE reads; one entry per CDR3 protein. The sample yields 550,000 to 800,000 distinct CDR3 sequences, under 25% seen once. Sequences were obtained from blood. All receptors derive from a man aged 65 to 85 in good health.

The genes are TRBV4-3 and TRBJ2-3, with 9 bases fitting TRBD1. This CDR3 has 15 amino acids. Trimming removed 0 bases from V and 6 bases from J; junction bases left unmatched: 4. CDR1 and CDR2 (germline): LGHNA, YSLEER. CDR3 nucleotide sequence: TGCGCCAGCAGCCAAGACGGACAGGGGCTGGATACGCAGTATTTT. Translated: CASSQDGQGLDTQYF.

The chain recombines TRBV3-1 with TRBJ2-7, with a possible D match to TRBD2 (5 bases). V shed 1 base and J shed 6 bases, with 10 bases lying between them. Per germline, CDR1 LGHDT and CDR2 YNNKEL (reference sequence). The CDR3 is 13 amino acids. CDR3 DNA: TGTGCCAGCAGCCAAGTGATGGAGGCCGAGCAGTACTTC. Translated, it gives CASSQVMEAEQYF.

This clonotype was observed many times. The genes are TRBV5-1 and TRBJ2-5, with 9 bases matching TRBD1. The CDR3 covers 15 residues. The V and J ends lost 2 bases and 2 bases, in that order; junction bases with no gene match: 4. Germline V gene lookup returns CDR1 SGHRS and CDR2 YFSETQ. The CDR3 coding sequence is TGCGCCAGCAGCTTTACCGGGACAGGGCAAGAGACCCAGTACTTC. Amino acid sequence: CASSFTGTGQETQYF.

The chain has TRBV5-1 and TRBJ2-5, with 13 bases matching TRBD2. Judging by the DNA end, TRBJ2-1 fits better; the J call may be wrong. There are 15 residues in the CDR3. CDR1 SGHRS and CDR2 YFSETQ come from the germline V gene. The DNA of the CDR3 is TGCGCCAGCAGCTCCGGGACTAGCGGGACCCATGAGCAGTTCTTC. Translated: CASSSGTSGTHEQFF.